This TCR beta chain originates from a study of radiation and T cells in renal cell carcinoma. The junction had 7 bases not matched to a gene; V was cut back by 4 bases and J by 5 bases. The CDR3 is 14 amino acids. Per the germline V gene, CDR1 is SGHDN and CDR2 is FVKESK. Treatment specified: treatment-naive control, cytoreductive nephrectomy. Sequenced control tumors were from about a dozen males and several females, median age approximately 60. Clones were sequenced by immunoSEQ multiplex PCR, and TCRdb holds only the in-frame ones, with some missing. The sample consists of roughly 13,000 clones, roughly three fifths of them appearing once.

The rearrangement uses TRBV14 and TRBJ2-7; 8 nucleotides agree with TRBD1. Sequenced material: tumor tissue, taken from a patient whose treatment was nephrectomy without radiotherapy. The sequence was obtained from a man aged 45-65 years with renal cell carcinoma. CDR3 nucleotide sequence: TGTGCCAGCAGCCCAGGGGGCAGGGAGAACGAGCAGTACTTC. Its translation: CASSPGGRENEQYF.